Listed below are T cell receptor beta chains from one sample, sequenced in a study of T cell changes during pregnancy in multiple sclerosis. The repertoire was sequenced with immunoSEQ multiplex PCR; TCRdb's copy has only in-frame clones and lacks some. Here the sample spans 45,000 or so clones, more than 85% being singletons. Sample: CD8+ T cells from peripheral blood mononuclear cells, taken after pregnancy. These receptors originate from a female donor with multiple sclerosis, enrolled in a pregnancy study. Each CDR3 is given with its conserved first and last residue. Fields, in order: CDR3 protein, CDR3 DNA, clone size, J gene, V gene, D gene. D genes are given only for firm matches. Clone size is not always given. Where it is, it says once, few, many or a class for expanded clones.

CDR3: CASSKDSIYGYTF
DNA: TGTGCCAGCAGCAAAGACAGCATCTATGGCTACACCTTC
size: -
J: TRBJ1-2
V: TRBV7-9
D: -

CDR3: CASSLSSGKIYEQYF
DNA: TGTGCCAGCAGTTTATCTTCCGGGAAAATATACGAGCAGTACTTC
size: -
J: TRBJ2-7
V: TRBV27
D: -

CDR3: CASSYPLQGEGTEAFF
DNA: TGTGCCAGCAGCTACCCGTTACAGGGGGAGGGCACTGAAGCTTTCTTT
size: -
J: TRBJ1-1
V: TRBV7-6
D: TRBD1

CDR3: CASQGAQVNVLTF
DNA: TGTGCCAGTCAGGGGGCGCAGGTCAACGTCCTGACTTTC
size: -
J: TRBJ2-6
V: TRBV4-2
D: TRBD1

CDR3: CASSERLDSSYEQYF
DNA: TGTGCCAGCAGTGAACGGCTGGACAGCTCCTACGAGCAGTACTTC
size: -
J: TRBJ2-7
V: TRBV6-4
D: -

CDR3: CASSPVGGVTEAFF
DNA: TGCGCCAGCAGCCCAGTTGGAGGAGTCACTGAAGCTTTCTTT
size: -
J: TRBJ1-1
V: TRBV5-1
D: -

CDR3: CASSGQGLDTEAFF
DNA: TGTGCCAGCAGCGGACAGGGACTGGACACTGAAGCTTTCTTT
size: -
J: TRBJ1-1
V: TRBV5-4
D: TRBD1

CDR3: CASSPDYGYTF
DNA: TGTGCCAGTTCCCCCGACTATGGCTACACCTTC
size: -
J: TRBJ1-2
V: TRBV7-9
D: -

CDR3: CASSVGYYNEQFF
DNA: TGTGCCAGCAGCGTAGGCTATTACAATGAGCAGTTCTTC
size: once
J: TRBJ2-1
V: TRBV9
D: -

CDR3: CASSWAGVNQPQHF
DNA: TGTGCCAGTAGTTGGGCAGGGGTTAATCAGCCCCAGCATTTT
size: -
J: TRBJ1-5
V: TRBV19
D: -

CDR3: CASRQGANGYTF
DNA: TGTGCCAGCAGACAGGGGGCAAATGGCTACACCTTC
size: -
J: TRBJ1-2
V: TRBV27
D: TRBD1

CDR3: CASRYDSGSSYNEQFF
DNA: TGTGCCAGCAGATACGATAGCGGGAGCTCCTACAATGAGCAGTTCTTC
size: -
J: TRBJ2-1
V: TRBV6-5
D: TRBD2

CDR3: CAISDWGQTYEQYF
DNA: TGTGCCATCAGTGACTGGGGACAGACCTACGAGCAGTACTTC
size: once
J: TRBJ2-7
V: TRBV10-3
D: TRBD1

CDR3: CASSPTETGFNQPQHF
DNA: TGCGCCAGCAGCCCGACAGAGACAGGCTTTAATCAGCCCCAGCATTTT
size: few
J: TRBJ1-5
V: TRBV4-1
D: -

CDR3: CASSTTGTDITEAFF
DNA: TGTGCCAGCAGCACAACCGGGACAGACATTACTGAAGCTTTCTTT
size: -
J: TRBJ1-1
V: TRBV9
D: TRBD1

CDR3: CSVEDSGGAPYGYTF
DNA: TGCAGCGTTGAAGATTCGGGGGGCGCACCCTATGGCTACACCTTC
size: -
J: TRBJ1-2
V: TRBV29-1
D: -

CDR3: CASSLFPGGVAFF
DNA: TGTGCCAGCAGTTTATTCCCAGGAGGGGTAGCTTTCTTT
size: -
J: TRBJ1-1
V: TRBV27
D: -

CDR3: CASSPPTGYPSYNEQFF
DNA: TGTGCCAGCAGCCCCCCTACAGGGTATCCCTCCTACAATGAGCAGTTCTTC
size: -
J: TRBJ2-1
V: TRBV5-4
D: -

CDR3: CASRRQGDTGELFF
DNA: TGTGCCAGCAGGAGACAGGGGGACACCGGGGAGCTGTTTTTT
size: -
J: TRBJ2-2
V: TRBV6-1
D: TRBD1

CDR3: CASSGQDYQETQYF
DNA: TGTGCCAGCAGTGGACAGGATTACCAAGAGACCCAGTACTTC
size: -
J: TRBJ2-5
V: TRBV25-1
D: -

CDR3: CASRRPGTRDTEAFF
DNA: TGTGCCAGCAGGCGCCCCGGTACTCGGGACACTGAAGCTTTCTTT
size: once
J: TRBJ1-1
V: TRBV27
D: -

CDR3: CAWSVRDLDYTYEQYF
DNA: TGTGCCTGGAGTGTACGGGATCTGGACTACACCTACGAGCAGTACTTC
size: once
J: TRBJ2-7
V: TRBV30
D: -

CDR3: CASRGTGWSYEQYF
DNA: TGTGCCAGCAGGGGGACAGGGTGGTCCTACGAGCAGTACTTC
size: -
J: TRBJ2-7
V: TRBV27
D: TRBD1

CDR3: CSVAVSGTGTDGYTF
DNA: TGCAGCGTTGCCGTTAGTGGGACAGGGACGGATGGCTACACCTTC
size: -
J: TRBJ1-2
V: TRBV29-1
D: TRBD1

CDR3: CASSHSVGQSPIAGNTIYF
DNA: TGTGCCAGCAGCCACTCTGTGGGACAGTCACCGATCGCTGGAAACACCATATATTTT
size: -
J: TRBJ1-3
V: TRBV7-2
D: TRBD1

CDR3: CASGLTGEPYNEQFF
DNA: TGTGCCAGCGGACTGACAGGGGAACCCTACAATGAGCAGTTCTTC
size: -
J: TRBJ2-1
V: TRBV2
D: TRBD1

CDR3: CASRVLRKAFF
DNA: TGCGCCAGCCGTGTACTGAGGAAAGCTTTCTTT
size: -
J: TRBJ1-1
V: TRBV10-1
D: -

CDR3: CASSQDSSNYGYTF
DNA: TGCGCCAGCAGCCAGGACAGTTCTAACTATGGCTACACCTTC
size: -
J: TRBJ1-2
V: TRBV4-1
D: -

CDR3: CATQVLAGGSSYNEQFF
DNA: TGTGCCACCCAGGTACTAGCGGGGGGTAGCTCCTACAATGAGCAGTTCTTC
size: -
J: TRBJ2-1
V: TRBV10-3
D: TRBD2

CDR3: CASSSTGDDTEAFF
DNA: TGTGCCAGCAGCTCGACAGGGGACGACACTGAAGCTTTCTTT
size: -
J: TRBJ1-1
V: TRBV5-4
D: TRBD1

CDR3: CASLKRPERERTGELFF
DNA: TGCGCCAGCTTAAAAAGGCCGGAGCGGGAGCGAACCGGGGAGCTGTTTTTT
size: -
J: TRBJ2-2
V: TRBV10-1
D: TRBD2

CDR3: CASSHPGLQETQYF
DNA: TGTGCCAGCAGCCACCCGGGACTCCAAGAGACCCAGTACTTC
size: -
J: TRBJ2-5
V: TRBV7-2
D: -

CDR3: CASRDRQETQYF
DNA: TGTGCCAGCCGGGACAGACAAGAGACCCAGTACTTC
size: -
J: TRBJ2-5
V: TRBV27
D: TRBD1

CDR3: CSVGAGLGTGGPYNEQFF
DNA: TGCAGCGTAGGGGCGGGACTCGGGACAGGGGGCCCATACAATGAGCAGTTCTTC
size: -
J: TRBJ2-1
V: TRBV29-1
D: TRBD1

CDR3: CASSLDRGTTEAFF
DNA: TGTGCCAGCAGTTTAGACAGGGGTACCACTGAAGCTTTCTTT
size: once
J: TRBJ1-1
V: TRBV27
D: TRBD1

CDR3: CASSLAGSGQPQHF
DNA: TGTGCCAGCAGCTTAGCAGGGTCTGGTCAGCCCCAGCATTTT
size: -
J: TRBJ1-5
V: TRBV13
D: -

CDR3: CASRIGLAGVNEQFF
DNA: TGTGCCAGCAGGATCGGACTAGCGGGGGTGAATGAGCAGTTCTTC
size: once
J: TRBJ2-1
V: TRBV6-5
D: TRBD2

CDR3: CASSRMDRTANYGYTF
DNA: TGCGCCAGCAGCCGGATGGACAGGACAGCTAACTATGGCTACACCTTC
size: -
J: TRBJ1-2
V: TRBV4-3
D: TRBD1

CDR3: CASTSEGRETQYF
DNA: TGTGCCAGCACAAGCGAGGGGAGGGAGACCCAGTACTTC
size: -
J: TRBJ2-5
V: TRBV5-4
D: -

CDR3: CASSQEQGGTHEQFF
DNA: TGCGCCAGCAGCCAAGAACAGGGGGGAACTCATGAGCAGTTCTTC
size: -
J: TRBJ2-1
V: TRBV4-1
D: TRBD1

CDR3: CASSIDRNRDRGANQPQHF
DNA: TGTGCCAGTAGTATAGATCGGAACCGGGACAGGGGGGCTAATCAGCCCCAGCATTTT
size: -
J: TRBJ1-5
V: TRBV19
D: TRBD1

CDR3: CASSEFSQGNTDTQYF
DNA: TGTGCCAGCAGTGAGTTCTCACAGGGGAACACAGATACGCAGTATTTT
size: -
J: TRBJ2-3
V: TRBV2
D: TRBD1

CDR3: CASSQESSEGGTYEQYF
DNA: TGCGCCAGCAGCCAAGAGTCCAGTGAGGGAGGTACCTACGAGCAGTACTTC
size: -
J: TRBJ2-7
V: TRBV4-1
D: -

CDR3: CASRPHPSGEKTQYF
DNA: TGCGCCAGCAGGCCCCACCCCAGCGGGGAGAAGACCCAGTACTTC
size: -
J: TRBJ2-5
V: TRBV5-1
D: TRBD2

CDR3: CASSPRGSGIQPQHF
DNA: TGTGCCAGCAGCCCCCGCGGGTCGGGAATACAGCCCCAGCATTTT
size: -
J: TRBJ1-5
V: TRBV7-6
D: -

CDR3: CASSDSPGYPANGYTF
DNA: TGTGCCAGCAGTGACTCGCCCGGTTATCCCGCTAATGGCTACACCTTC
size: -
J: TRBJ1-2
V: TRBV6-4
D: -

CDR3: CASSLGSGSQPQHF
DNA: TGTGCCAGCAGCTTAGGCTCCGGGTCTCAGCCCCAGCATTTT
size: -
J: TRBJ1-5
V: TRBV7-8
D: -

CDR3: CASRPGTSLSDTQYF
DNA: TGTGCCAGCAGACCCGGGACTAGCTTATCAGATACGCAGTATTTT
size: -
J: TRBJ2-3
V: TRBV28
D: TRBD2

CDR3: CASSLVQGQNSPLHF
DNA: TGTGCCAGCAGCTTAGTTCAGGGCCAGAATTCACCCCTCCACTTT
size: few
J: TRBJ1-6
V: TRBV7-9
D: -

CDR3: CASSLGLDSSTDTQYF
DNA: TGCGCCAGCAGCTTGGGATTGGACTCTAGCACAGATACGCAGTATTTT
size: -
J: TRBJ2-3
V: TRBV5-1
D: -

CDR3: CASSGHSGRAAEQYF
DNA: TGTGCCAGCAGTGGTCATAGCGGGAGGGCCGCCGAGCAGTACTTC
size: -
J: TRBJ2-7
V: TRBV25-1
D: TRBD2

CDR3: CASSPGGEVSTDTQYF
DNA: TGTGCCAGCAGCCCCGGTGGGGAGGTCAGCACAGATACGCAGTATTTT
size: few
J: TRBJ2-3
V: TRBV9
D: -

CDR3: CASSPPGSYEQYF
DNA: TGTGCCAGCAGCCCCCCCGGCTCCTACGAGCAGTACTTC
size: -
J: TRBJ2-7
V: TRBV4-2
D: -

CDR3: CASSRGLAGGSDEQFF
DNA: TGCGCCAGCAGCAGAGGACTAGCGGGGGGGTCAGATGAGCAGTTCTTC
size: -
J: TRBJ2-1
V: TRBV5-1
D: TRBD2

CDR3: CASSLESGGGETQYF
DNA: TGCGCCAGCAGCTTGGAGAGCGGGGGAGGGGAGACCCAGTACTTC
size: -
J: TRBJ2-5
V: TRBV5-1
D: TRBD2

CDR3: CSVERRSHTDTQYF
DNA: TGCAGCGTTGAAAGGAGGAGTCACACAGATACGCAGTATTTT
size: -
J: TRBJ2-3
V: TRBV29-1
D: -

CDR3: CASSVEGGVATNEKLFF
DNA: TGTGCCAGCAGCGTAGAGGGAGGGGTAGCAACTAATGAAAAACTGTTTTTT
size: -
J: TRBJ1-4
V: TRBV9
D: -

CDR3: CAWISRISGNTIYF
DNA: TGTGCCTGGATTTCGAGGATCTCTGGAAACACCATATATTTT
size: -
J: TRBJ1-3
V: TRBV30
D: -

CDR3: CASSYEENFEKLFF
DNA: TGTGCCAGCAGTTACGAGGAGAACTTCGAAAAACTGTTTTTT
size: -
J: TRBJ1-4
V: TRBV6-6
D: -